This TCR beta chain was obtained from a study of cytomegalovirus exposure and HLA in healthy donors. The wider study: In a previous analysis, 100 million to 140 million unique TCR beta sequences were found from 150 million to 200 million T cells. Study findings and constraints: The authors later found TCR association rates varying by HLA locus, with DRB1 most and HLA-C fewest. Reportedly, diagnosis of cytomegalovirus status by the classifier showed high specificity and sensitivity.

This clone turned up a few times. Antigen: not known. 60 Vbeta and 13 Jbeta primers were used in PCR. Method: immunoSEQ multiplex PCR; TCRdb's copy keeps in-frame clones and lacks some. The sample lists tens of thousands of clones; approximately 81% were seen once. CDR3 size: 14 residues. Germline CDR1 SGHDT, CDR2 YYEEEE. The germline V and J ends were trimmed by 0 bases and 3 bases, with 9 bases remaining between them. J is TRBJ1-2 and V is TRBV5-6, with a weak D call TRBD1 (6 bases). The receptor's source is a woman aged 25 to 39 in good health and CMV-seronegative. The specimen was PBMCs. CDR3 DNA: TGTGCCAGCAGCTTGGAGGGGGTAGACTATGGCTACACCTTC. Protein product: CASSLEGVDYGYTF.